This T cell receptor beta chain is drawn from a study of breast tumors, draining lymph nodes, adjacent tissues. Germline lookup yields CDR1 KGHDR and CDR2 SFDVKD. The CDR3 length is 15 residues. This clonotype was counted between two and nine times. A read error may explain this, as a much larger clone is one base away. Axillary draining lymph nodes of breast cancer patients supplied the node samples. Each CDR3 protein gets one entry after TCRdb re-called the multiplex PCR reads with MiXCR. The sample yields roughly 80,000 distinct CDR3 sequences, under 25% seen once. V gene TRBV24-1 combines with J gene TRBJ1-5, with D possibly matching TRBD1 (6 bases). Near its end, the DNA agrees better with TRBJ2-3, so the J call may be wrong. The receptor's source is a female donor with breast cancer. Some clones in this sample may be carry-over from other donors' samples. The sequenced sample consisted of axillary lymph node tissue. The CDR3 DNA reads as TGTGCCACAGGGGGTAGGGGAGTAGGCAATCAGCCCCAGTATTTT. Translation gives CATGGRGVGNQPQYF.